The sequence of this TCR beta chain was determined in a study of a mutant IDH1 vaccine in newly diagnosed glioma. Whole-study context: Patients were started on vaccination 4-6 weeks after radiotherapy alone, or with temozolomide cycles. Treated patients showed a male proportion of about 62%, a female proportion of around 40%, and a mean age of about 41 years. Most had both radiotherapy and temozolomide beforehand; others had only one. Study results and caveats: Whatever changes occurred in top peripheral T cell clonotypes seemed unrelated to pseudoprogression.

A note on this clone: Its cognate antigen is unknown.

J was trimmed by 4 bases and V by 2 bases; bases with no gene match: 2. This CDR3 is built from 13 residues. The germline gives CDR1 SGHNT, CDR2 YYREEE (reference sequence). Documented time point: week 23, last vaccination. What each vaccine dose contained was 300 ug of mutant IDH1 20-mer peptide, accompanied by topical imiquimod. Assay used: immunoSEQ multiplex PCR; TCRdb lists only in-frame clones, some missing. Here the sample spans approximately 41,000 clones, more than 60% being singletons. The chain combines TRBV5-4 with TRBJ2-5; 7 positions match TRBD1. The sequence was collected from a woman aged 40 to 50 with glioma. Some clones in this sample may be carry-over from other donors' samples. The starting material was PBMCs, obtained from a glioma patient whose treatment included an IDH1 peptide vaccine. CDR3 sequence: CASSLQGPETQYF. CDR3 DNA sequence: TGTGCCAGCAGCTTACAGGGGCCAGAGACCCAGTACTTC.